This T cell receptor (beta chain) was sequenced in a study of cytomegalovirus exposure and HLA in healthy donors. Germline-derived CDR1 and CDR2 are SEHNR and FQNEAQ (reference sequence). CDR3 size: 12 residues. Trimming cost V 5 bases and J 6 bases, with 8 bases left between them. This clone was detected a few times. 60 Vbeta and 13 Jbeta primers were used in PCR. Assay used: immunoSEQ multiplex PCR; TCRdb lists only in-frame clones, some missing. The data contain over 100,000 clones, around four fifths of them seen just once; the ten biggest clones take up more than 1.5%. This clonotype originated in a man in his forties or fifties in good health and CMV-seronegative. The chain is built from TRBV7-9 and TRBJ2-1; unclear D gene. Sequencing was done on a sample of PBMCs. This CDR3 is CASSLAVNEQFF. In nucleotides, the CDR3 is TGTGCCAGCAGCCTGGCAGTCAATGAGCAGTTCTTC.